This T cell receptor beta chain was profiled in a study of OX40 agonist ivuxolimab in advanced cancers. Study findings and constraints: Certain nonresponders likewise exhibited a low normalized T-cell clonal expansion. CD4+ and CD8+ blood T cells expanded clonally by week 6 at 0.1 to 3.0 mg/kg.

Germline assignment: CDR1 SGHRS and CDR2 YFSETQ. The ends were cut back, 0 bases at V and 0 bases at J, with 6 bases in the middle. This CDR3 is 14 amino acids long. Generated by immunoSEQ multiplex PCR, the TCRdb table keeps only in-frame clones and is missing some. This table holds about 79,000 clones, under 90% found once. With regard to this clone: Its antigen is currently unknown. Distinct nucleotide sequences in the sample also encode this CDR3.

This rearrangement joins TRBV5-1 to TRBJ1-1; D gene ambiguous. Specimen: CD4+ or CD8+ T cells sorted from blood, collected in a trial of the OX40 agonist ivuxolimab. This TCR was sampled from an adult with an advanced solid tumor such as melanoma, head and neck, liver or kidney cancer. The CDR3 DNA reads TGCGCCAGCAGCTTGGGTAGTTTGAACACTGAAGCTTTCTTT. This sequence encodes CASSLGSLNTEAFF.